This T cell receptor (beta chain) was sequenced during a study of CD8+ T cells in alopecia areata. The study, taken as a whole, reports: Possibly as an HLA-related effect, TCR sharing across patients appeared less clear than in mice.

Researchers gathered lesional scalp punch biopsies and peripheral blood from patients with alopecia areata. CDR1 and CDR2 (germline): GTSNPN, SVGIG (reference sequence). V lost 2 bases, J lost 6 bases, and 20 bases lay in between. The CDR3 has 15 amino acids. Turning to this clone: As yet, its antigen is unknown.

Extraction and reverse transcription of RNA yielded cDNA as the sequencing template. This table comes from immunoSEQ multiplex PCR, and its TCRdb copy is limited to in-frame clones, with some not included. Of roughly 140,000 clones in the sample, less than 65% were seen once. The material was CD8+ T cells sorted from blood, obtained at week 0. The rearrangement uses TRBV30 and TRBJ2-7; possibly TRBD1 for D (6 bases). This TCR derives from a human donor with alopecia areata. The CDR3 DNA sequence: TGTGCCTGGAGTTTGTACGGGACATCCCTATCCGAGCAGTACTTC. This codes for CAWSLYGTSLSEQYF.